Reported below is one TCR beta chain. These data originate in a study of T cell responses to AZD1222 COVID-19 vaccine. TCRdb keeps only in-frame clones here, not all; method: immunoSEQ multiplex PCR. The table records roughly 130,000 clones, about 91% of them present only once. The CDR3 runs to 13 residues. Trimming removed 2 bases at V and 7 bases at J, with 12 bases between. Germline CDR1 and CDR2: GTSNPN and SVGIG (reference sequence). The V and J genes are TRBV30 and TRBJ2-1; D not resolved. The sample in question was peripheral blood, obtained on day 0 of AZD1222 vaccination. The receptor comes from an adult in good health. The DNA for the CDR3 is TGTGCCTGGAGTCGGCAGGCCCCTAATGAGCAGTTCTTC. Residues: CAWSRQAPNEQFF.